The rows below give T cell receptor beta chains drawn from one sample of a study of cytomegalovirus exposure and HLA in healthy donors. Measured with immunoSEQ multiplex PCR; TCRdb has only the in-frame clones, and not every one. The top ten clones hold approximately 10% of a sample with 140,000 or so clones, roughly 89% of them seen once. The sample comprised PBMCs. Source of these receptors: a woman between 18 and 29 years old in good health and CMV-seropositive. Each CDR3 is given with its conserved first and last residue. The order of the fields is clone size, J gene, V gene, D gene, CDR3 protein, CDR3 DNA. D genes are given only for firm matches. Size values are once, few and many counts, or a class for expanded clones, and some rows have none.

NA,TRBJ2-7,TRBV5-4,NA,CASSDASIHYEQYF,TGTGCCAGCAGCGATGCCTCTATTCACTACGAGCAGTACTTC
NA,TRBJ2-3,TRBV6-1,NA,CASSEFQGVEDTQYF,TGTGCCAGCAGTGAGTTCCAGGGCGTCGAAGATACGCAGTATTTT
NA,TRBJ2-7,TRBV27,NA,CASSSGGIYEQYF,TGTGCCAGCAGCAGCGGAGGGATCTACGAGCAGTACTTC
NA,TRBJ2-1,TRBV4-1,TRBD2,CASSQDLQAGGPRGEQFF,TGCGCCAGCAGCCAAGACCTCCAAGCGGGGGGGCCACGGGGTGAGCAGTTCTTC
NA,TRBJ2-3,TRBV9,TRBD1,CASSVNRDRGPGDTQYF,TGTGCCAGCAGCGTTAACCGGGACAGGGGGCCAGGTGATACGCAGTATTTT
NA,TRBJ1-1,TRBV7-9,NA,CASSLGGRNTEAFF,TGTGCCAGCAGCTTAGGGGGCCGGAACACTGAAGCTTTCTTT
NA,TRBJ1-4,TRBV7-6,NA,CASSRENEKLFF,TGTGCCAGCAGCAGAGAAAATGAAAAACTGTTTTTT
NA,TRBJ2-7,TRBV7-9,NA,CASSLAVGGSLHEQYF,TGTGCCAGCAGCCTCGCGGTGGGGGGATCCCTCCACGAGCAGTACTTC
NA,TRBJ1-1,TRBV7-9,NA,CASSGLGGNTEAFF,TGTGCCAGCAGCGGGTTGGGGGGAAACACTGAAGCTTTCTTT
few,TRBJ2-2,TRBV9,NA,CASSETGKGGELFF,TGTGCCAGCAGCGAAACAGGGAAGGGCGGGGAGCTGTTTTTT
NA,TRBJ2-7,TRBV29-1,TRBD2,CSVVAGETPYEQYF,TGCAGCGTTGTAGCGGGGGAGACCCCCTACGAGCAGTACTTC
once,TRBJ2-7,TRBV27,NA,CASSFTVNYEQYF,TGTGCCAGCAGTTTTACGGTGAACTACGAGCAGTACTTC
NA,TRBJ1-1,TRBV28,NA,CASSLSPGRVGAFF,TGTGCCAGCAGTTTAAGCCCCGGGAGGGTCGGCGCTTTCTTT
NA,TRBJ1-4,TRBV11-2,NA,CASSSVRDTKGSEKLFF,TGTGCCAGCAGCTCCGTCAGGGACACAAAAGGGAGTGAAAAACTGTTTTTT
NA,TRBJ2-1,TRBV4-3,TRBD2,CASSQHSGGGTYNEQFF,TGCGCCAGCAGCCAACATAGCGGGGGAGGGACCTACAATGAGCAGTTCTTC
NA,TRBJ2-5,TRBV27,NA,CASSLSANRVQETQYF,TGTGCCAGCAGTTTATCCGCTAACAGAGTTCAAGAGACCCAGTACTTC
NA,TRBJ2-1,TRBV5-4,NA,CASSFAGYEQFF,TGTGCCAGCAGCTTTGCGGGATATGAGCAGTTCTTC
NA,TRBJ1-1,TRBV28,NA,CASSPSTEAFF,TGTGCCAGCAGTCCGAGCACTGAAGCTTTCTTT
NA,TRBJ2-7,TRBV7-2,NA,CASSVRGGLPYEQYF,TGTGCCAGCAGCGTCCGCGGGGGCCTACCCTACGAGCAGTACTTC
NA,TRBJ2-7,TRBV7-3,NA,CASSLYPGVSVYEQYF,TGTGCCAGCAGCTTATACCCAGGGGTTAGTGTGTACGAGCAGTACTTC
once,TRBJ2-7,TRBV10-3,TRBD2,CAISESKGLASTYEQYF,TGTGCCATCAGTGAAAGTAAGGGACTAGCGAGCACCTACGAGCAGTACTTC
NA,TRBJ2-1,TRBV6-5,NA,CASFRANEQFF,TGTGCCAGCTTCCGCGCCAATGAGCAGTTCTTC
NA,TRBJ2-3,TRBV5-4,TRBD2,CASSLRVGGVTDTQYF,TGTGCCAGCAGCTTGAGGGTGGGGGGGGTCACAGATACGCAGTATTTT
NA,TRBJ1-2,TRBV4-3,TRBD1,CASQNYDRVGIGYTF,TGCGCCAGCCAGAACTACGACAGGGTAGGTATAGGCTACACCTTC
NA,TRBJ1-5,TRBV7-2,TRBD1,CASSLATGGFQPQHF,TGTGCCAGCAGCTTAGCCACAGGGGGGTTTCAGCCCCAGCATTTT
NA,TRBJ2-3,TRBV27,TRBD1,CASSPLDRPDTQYF,TGTGCCAGCAGTCCCCTGGACAGGCCAGATACGCAGTATTTT
NA,TRBJ2-5,TRBV29-1,TRBD1,CSVGTGETQYF,TGCAGCGTCGGGACAGGAGAGACCCAGTACTTC
NA,TRBJ2-5,TRBV18,NA,CASSPRYGGQETQYF,TGTGCCAGCTCACCACGGTACGGGGGCCAAGAGACCCAGTACTTC
NA,TRBJ2-5,TRBV5-6,NA,CASSLNSAGISQETQYF,TGTGCCAGCAGCTTGAATAGCGCGGGGATAAGCCAAGAGACCCAGTACTTC
NA,TRBJ1-1,TRBV4-1,NA,CASSLDSEAFF,TGCGCCAGCAGCCTGGACAGTGAAGCTTTCTTT
few,TRBJ1-1,TRBV18,NA,CASSKGADTEAFF,TGTGCCAGCTCAAAAGGGGCCGACACTGAAGCTTTCTTT
NA,TRBJ2-7,TRBV7-9,NA,CASTPQGGSSYEQYF,TGTGCCAGCACCCCCCAAGGGGGAAGCTCCTACGAGCAGTACTTC
once,TRBJ2-5,TRBV7-6,TRBD2,CASSSGRGGAFETQYF,TGTGCCAGCAGCTCGGGTCGGGGGGGAGCGTTCGAGACCCAGTACTTC
NA,TRBJ1-6,TRBV9,NA,CASSRRGGDLTSPLHF,TGTGCCAGCAGCCGAAGGGGGGGGGATTTAACTTCACCCCTCCACTTT
once,TRBJ2-7,TRBV28,TRBD1,CASSPGREGQGTYEQYF,TGTGCCAGCAGTCCAGGGCGAGAGGGACAGGGGACCTACGAGCAGTACTTC
NA,TRBJ2-3,TRBV5-4,TRBD2,CASSLPGLGVGTDTQYF,TGTGCCAGCAGTCTTCCGGGACTAGGTGTCGGCACAGATACGCAGTATTTT
NA,TRBJ2-7,TRBV9,NA,CASSSRTDSYEQYF,TGTGCCAGCAGCTCGCGGACAGACTCCTACGAGCAGTACTTC
once,TRBJ2-1,TRBV10-3,NA,CAITEVPYRDDNEQFF,TGTGCCATCACCGAGGTCCCCTACAGGGACGACAATGAGCAGTTCTTC
NA,TRBJ1-6,TRBV6-4,NA,CASSEGEGSPLHF,TGTGCCAGCAGTGAGGGGGAGGGATCACCCCTCCACTTT
NA,TRBJ2-7,TRBV7-9,TRBD1,CASSPTGGVHSYEQYF,TGTGCCAGCAGCCCGACAGGGGGCGTTCATAGCTACGAGCAGTACTTC
NA,TRBJ2-4,TRBV2,TRBD2,CASSVRAGGIQYF,TGTGCCAGCAGTGTTCGAGCGGGGGGCATTCAGTACTTC
NA,TRBJ2-7,TRBV7-2,TRBD2,CASSLNPLLAGGGEQYF,TGTGCCAGCAGCTTAAATCCCTTACTAGCGGGGGGAGGCGAGCAGTACTTC